This entry describes one T cell receptor beta chain. Its antigen is as yet unknown. This may come from a read error, since a much larger clone is one base off. Trimming cost V 6 bases and J 5 bases, with 17 bases left between them. Germline lookup yields CDR1 MRHNA and CDR2 SNTAGT. This CDR3 region has 14 residues. Amplification targeted TCR beta CDR3 regions from RNA transcripts. Using the HTBI primer set, a first-round RT-PCR was run on the TCR CDR3. One entry per CDR3 protein results from TCRdb running MiXCR on the multiplex PCR reads. The profile shows 300,000 to 450,000 distinct CDR3 sequences, roughly 13% of them singletons. This record belongs to a study of T cells in Graves' hyperthyroidism and ophthalmopathy. Turning to the study itself: The authors collected peripheral blood at initial diagnosis, before any treatment.

Investigators excluded patients with uncontrolled infection, other autoimmune disease, pregnancy or lactation. The study's findings and limits: Ophthalmopathy, which appeared later, was predicted by the model a median roughly 6.5 months before onset. Most clonotypes expanded in thyroid above 0.001 were likewise present in blood.

The chain couples TRBV6-4 to TRBJ2-7; the D call may be TRBD1 or TRBD2 (6 bases each). The source material was blood. This sequence originates from a man aged 25-40 years with Graves' hyperthyroidism that later progressed to Graves' ophthalmopathy. The CDR3 loop is CASSTGTGAHEQYF. The CDR3 nucleotides read TGTGCCAGCAGCACCGGGACGGGGGCCCACGAGCAGTACTTC.